This T cell receptor beta chain originates from a study of blood T cells in healthy people across ages. Primers used in a second PCR of roughly 6 to 12 cycles were a sample-barcoded 5' primer and a J-beta primer mix. TCRdb itself ran the 5' RACE reads through MiXCR, one entry per CDR3 protein. The table lists more than 800,000 distinct CDR3 sequences, roughly 45% of them singletons. This CDR3 is built from 15 residues. The V gene's germline CDR1 is MNHEY and CDR2 SMNVEV (reference sequence). V gave up 6 bases and J gave up 0 bases, with 12 bases separating them. This clonotype has a handful of counts.

The sequence was obtained from a woman aged 60-75 years in good health. The sequenced sample consisted of blood. V usage is TRBV27 and J usage is TRBJ2-4, with D possibly being TRBD2 (6 bases). The CDR3 protein is CASSPGLRAKNIQYF. In DNA, the CDR3 is TGTGCCAGCAGCCCGGGACTGCGAGCCAAAAACATTCAGTACTTC.